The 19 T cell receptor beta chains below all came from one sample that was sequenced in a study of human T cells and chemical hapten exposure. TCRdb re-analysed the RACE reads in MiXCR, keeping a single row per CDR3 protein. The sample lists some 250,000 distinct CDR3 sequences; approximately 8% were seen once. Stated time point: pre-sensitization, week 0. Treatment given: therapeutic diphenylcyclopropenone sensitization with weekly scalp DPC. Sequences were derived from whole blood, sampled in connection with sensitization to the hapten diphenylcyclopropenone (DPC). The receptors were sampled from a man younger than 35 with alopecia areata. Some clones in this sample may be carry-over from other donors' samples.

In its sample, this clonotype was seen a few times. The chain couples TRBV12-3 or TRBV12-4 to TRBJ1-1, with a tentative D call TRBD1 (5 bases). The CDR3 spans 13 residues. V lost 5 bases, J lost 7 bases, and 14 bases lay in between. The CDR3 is CASSLGTGFEAFF. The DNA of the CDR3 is TGTGCCAGCAGTCTCGGGACGGGCTTTGAAGCTTTCTTT.

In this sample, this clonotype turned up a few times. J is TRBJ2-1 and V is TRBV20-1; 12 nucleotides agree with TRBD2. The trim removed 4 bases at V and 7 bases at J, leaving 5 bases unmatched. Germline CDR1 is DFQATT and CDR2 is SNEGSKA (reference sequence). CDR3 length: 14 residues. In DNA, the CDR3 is TGCAGTGCTAAAGGACTAGCGGGGCCGAATGAGCAGTTCTTC. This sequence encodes CSAKGLAGPNEQFF.

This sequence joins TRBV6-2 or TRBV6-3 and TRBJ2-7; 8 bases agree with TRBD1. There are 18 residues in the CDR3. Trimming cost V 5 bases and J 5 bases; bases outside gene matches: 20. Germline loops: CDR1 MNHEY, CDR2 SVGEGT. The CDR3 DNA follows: TGTGCCAGCAGTACCGTCACAAGCAGGGGGCTACAGGTCGACGAGCAGTACTTC. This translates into CASSTVTSRGLQVDEQYF.

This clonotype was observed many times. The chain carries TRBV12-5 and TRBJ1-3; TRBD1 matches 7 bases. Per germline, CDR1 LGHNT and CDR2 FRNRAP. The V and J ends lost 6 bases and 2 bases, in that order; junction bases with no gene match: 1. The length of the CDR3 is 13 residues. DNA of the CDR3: TGTGCTAGTGGGCAGGGGGCTGGAAACACCATATATTTT. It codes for CASGQGAGNTIYF. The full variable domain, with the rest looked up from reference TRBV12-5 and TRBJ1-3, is DARVTQTPRHKVTEMGQEVTMRCQPILGHNTVFWYRQTMMQGLELLAYFRNRAPLDDSGMPKDRFSAEMPDATLATLKIQPSEPRDSAVYFCASGQGAGNTIYFGEGSWLTVV.

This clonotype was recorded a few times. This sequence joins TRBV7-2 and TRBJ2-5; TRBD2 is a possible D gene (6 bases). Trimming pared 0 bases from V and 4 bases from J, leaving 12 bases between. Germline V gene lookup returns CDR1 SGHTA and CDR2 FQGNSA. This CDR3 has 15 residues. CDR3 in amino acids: CASSLALRGGETQYF. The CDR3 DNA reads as TGTGCCAGCAGCTTAGCGTTGCGGGGCGGAGAGACCCAGTACTTC.

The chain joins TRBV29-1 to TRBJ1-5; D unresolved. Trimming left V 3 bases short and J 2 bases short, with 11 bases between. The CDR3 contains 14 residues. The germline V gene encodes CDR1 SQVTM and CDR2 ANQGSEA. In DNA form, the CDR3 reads TGCAGCGTTGATTTTCCTGGGGGCAATCAGCCCCAGCATTTT. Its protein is CSVDFPGGNQPQHF.

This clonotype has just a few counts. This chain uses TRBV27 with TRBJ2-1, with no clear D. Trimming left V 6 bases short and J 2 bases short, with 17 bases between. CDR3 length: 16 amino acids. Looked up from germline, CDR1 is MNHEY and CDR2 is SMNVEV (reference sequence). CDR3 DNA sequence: TGTGCCAGCAGGGGCCCCGATCCCCATCCCTACAATGAGCAGTTCTTC. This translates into CASRGPDPHPYNEQFF.

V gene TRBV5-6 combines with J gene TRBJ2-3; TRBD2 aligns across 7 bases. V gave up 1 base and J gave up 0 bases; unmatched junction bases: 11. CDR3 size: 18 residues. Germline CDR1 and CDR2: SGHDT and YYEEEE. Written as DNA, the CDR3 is TGTGCCAGCAGCTTGAGATTCGGCGGGGGAGCTAGCACAGATACGCAGTATTTT. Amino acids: CASSLRFGGGASTDTQYF.

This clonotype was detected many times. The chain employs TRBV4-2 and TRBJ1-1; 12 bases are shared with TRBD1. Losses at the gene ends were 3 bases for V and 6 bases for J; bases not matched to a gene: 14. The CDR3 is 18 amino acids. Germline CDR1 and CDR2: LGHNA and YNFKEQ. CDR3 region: CASSQPTGTGGPHAEAFF. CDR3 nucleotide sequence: TGTGCCAGCAGCCAGCCTACCGGGACAGGGGGCCCGCATGCTGAAGCTTTCTTT.

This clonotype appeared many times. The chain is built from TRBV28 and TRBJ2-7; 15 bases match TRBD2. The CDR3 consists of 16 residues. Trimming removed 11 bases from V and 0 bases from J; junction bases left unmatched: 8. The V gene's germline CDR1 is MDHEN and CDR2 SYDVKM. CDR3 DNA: TGTGCCCTCGGACTAGCGGGGGGGAAGAGCTCCTACGAGCAGTACGTC. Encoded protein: CALGLAGGKSSYEQYV.

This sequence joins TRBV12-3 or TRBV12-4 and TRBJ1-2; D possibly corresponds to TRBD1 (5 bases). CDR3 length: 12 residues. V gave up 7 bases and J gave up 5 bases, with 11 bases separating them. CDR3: CASTWGIYGYTF. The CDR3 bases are TGTGCCAGCACCTGGGGCATTTATGGCTACACCTTC.

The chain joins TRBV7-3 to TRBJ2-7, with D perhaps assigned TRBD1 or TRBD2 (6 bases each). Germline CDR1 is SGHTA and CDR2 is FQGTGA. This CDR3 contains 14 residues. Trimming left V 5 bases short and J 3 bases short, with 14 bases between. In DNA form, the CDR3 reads TGTGCCAGCAGCGGAGGGGGACGTAACTACGAGCAGTACTTC. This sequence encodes CASSGGGRNYEQYF. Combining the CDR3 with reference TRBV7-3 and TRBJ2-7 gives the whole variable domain GAGVSQTPSNKVTEKGKYVELRCDPISGHTALYWYRQSLGQGPEFLIYFQGTGAADDSGLPNDRFFAVRPEGSVSTLKIQRTERGDSAVYLCASSGGGRNYEQYFGPGTRLTVT.

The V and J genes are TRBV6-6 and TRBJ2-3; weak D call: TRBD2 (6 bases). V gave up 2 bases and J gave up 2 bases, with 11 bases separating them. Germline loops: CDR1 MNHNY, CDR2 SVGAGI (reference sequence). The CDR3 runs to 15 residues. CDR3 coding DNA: TGTGCCAGCAGTTACGGGGGGTTTATCACAGATACGCAGTATTTT. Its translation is CASSYGGFITDTQYF.

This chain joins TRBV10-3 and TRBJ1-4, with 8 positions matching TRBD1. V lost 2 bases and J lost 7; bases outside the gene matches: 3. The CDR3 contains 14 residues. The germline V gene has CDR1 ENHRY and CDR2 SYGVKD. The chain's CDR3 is CAISERTGREKLFF. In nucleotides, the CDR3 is TGTGCCATCAGTGAGAGGACAGGGCGTGAAAAACTGTTTTTT.

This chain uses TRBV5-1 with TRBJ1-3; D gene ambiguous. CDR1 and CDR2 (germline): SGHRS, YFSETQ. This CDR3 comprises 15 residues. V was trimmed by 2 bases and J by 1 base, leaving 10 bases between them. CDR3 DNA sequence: TGCGCCAGCAGCTTTGGAGCTTCTTCTGGAAACACCATATATTTT. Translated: CASSFGASSGNTIYF.

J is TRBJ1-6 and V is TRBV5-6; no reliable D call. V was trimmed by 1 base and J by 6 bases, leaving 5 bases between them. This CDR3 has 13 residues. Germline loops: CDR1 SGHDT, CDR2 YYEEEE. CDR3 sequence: CASSLMGNSPLHF. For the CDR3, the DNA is TGTGCCAGCAGCTTGATGGGTAATTCACCCCTCCACTTT.

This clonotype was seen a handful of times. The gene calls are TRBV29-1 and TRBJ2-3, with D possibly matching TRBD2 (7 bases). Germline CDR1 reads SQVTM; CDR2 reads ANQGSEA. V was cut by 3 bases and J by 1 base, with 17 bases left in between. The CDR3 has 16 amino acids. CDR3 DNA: TGCAGCGTTGAGCGTTTTGGGGGGGGCGGCACAGATACGCAGTATTTT. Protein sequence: CSVERFGGGGTDTQYF.

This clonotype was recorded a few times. The CDR3 loop is CASTMGQGGPYEQYF. CDR3 DNA: TGTGCCAGCACAATGGGACAGGGAGGACCCTACGAGCAGTACTTC. V is TRBV7-9 and J is TRBJ2-7; 9 positions match TRBD1. Germline V lookup: CDR1 SEHNR, CDR2 FQNEAQ (reference sequence). This CDR3 is built from 15 residues. The V gene end was trimmed by 7 bases and the J gene end by 2 bases; junction bases not matched to a gene: 9.

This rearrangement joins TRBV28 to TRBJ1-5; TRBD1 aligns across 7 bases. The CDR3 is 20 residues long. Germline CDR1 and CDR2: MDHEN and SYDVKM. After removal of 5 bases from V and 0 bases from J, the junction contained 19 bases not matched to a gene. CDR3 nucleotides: TGTGCCAGCAGTCTCATATTGGGAAACGACAGGGACGATAGCAATCAGCCCCAGCATTTT. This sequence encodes CASSLILGNDRDDSNQPQHF.